The 16 T cell receptor beta chains given below trace back to one sample, sequenced in a study of patients and donors after allogeneic stem cell transplantation. From the RT-PCR reads, TCRdb called clonotypes with MiXCR, one entry per CDR3 protein. This sample carries tens of thousands of distinct CDR3 sequences, 6.5% to 7% of them seen once, and the ten largest clones take roughly 34%. Sequenced material: blood, either unsorted or a sorted T cell fraction (not recorded which). All receptors come from a human donor who was either an allogeneic HSCT recipient or a stem cell or donor lymphocyte infusion donor (not recorded which). It is not recorded whose cells these are; they may come from a transplant donor.

In its sample, this clonotype was seen many times. One end of the junction varies from germline; a read error may be responsible. The chain combines TRBV5-1 with TRBJ2-5, with D perhaps assigned TRBD1 or TRBD2 (5 bases each). This CDR3 comprises 14 residues. CDR1 is SGHRS and CDR2 is YFSETQ in the germline V gene. The CDR3 sequence: CASSLGDHQETQYF. CDR3 sequence (DNA): TGCGCCAGCAGTTTGGGGGATCACCAAGAGACCCAGTACTTC. Together with reference TRBV5-1 and TRBJ2-5, the CDR3 gives the full variable domain: KAGVTQTPRYLIKTRGQQVTLSCSPISGHRSVSWYQQTPGQGLQFLFEYFSETQRNKGNFPGRFSGRQFSNSRSEMNVSTLELGDSALYLCASSLGDHQETQYFGPGTRLLVL.

This clonotype was detected only once. One base away lies a much larger clone, so this may be a sequencing read error. The V call is TRBV5-1, the J call TRBJ2-7, with D tentatively TRBD2 (7 bases). V gave up 2 bases and J gave up 4 bases, with 13 bases separating them. CDR1 and CDR2 (germline): SGHRS, YFSETQ. CDR3 length equals 14 residues. As DNA, the CDR3 is TGCGCCAGCAGCTTCGGACGGGGGGCTTACGAGCAGTACTTC. Its translation is CASSFGRGAYEQYF.

This clonotype was seen at least ten times. The V gene is TRBV12-3 or TRBV12-4, the J gene TRBJ2-3, with D possibly matching TRBD2 (5 bases). Trimming pared 3 bases from V and 8 bases from J, leaving 18 bases between. The CDR3 has 15 residues. For the CDR3, the DNA is TGTGCCAGCAGTTTTGCTAGCCCGAAGGCCGCTACGCAGTATTTT. Protein sequence: CASSFASPKAATQYF.

There are many counts of this clonotype. CDR3 residues: CASSLGTRRGTDTQYF. The CDR3 DNA reads TGTGCCAGCAGCTTGGGGACGAGAAGGGGCACAGATACGCAGTATTTT. The gene calls are TRBV5-6 and TRBJ2-3; D unclear. V shed 0 bases and J shed 1 base, with 12 bases lying between them. The CDR3 has 16 residues. Germline CDR1 and CDR2: SGHDT and YYEEEE. Full variable domain (outside the CDR3, taken from reference TRBV5-6 and TRBJ2-3): DAGVTQSPTHLIKTRGQQVTLRCSPKSGHDTVSWYQQALGQGPQFIFQYYEEEERQRGNFPDRFSGHQFPNYSSELNVNALLLGDSALYLCASSLGTRRGTDTQYFGPGTRLTVL.

This clonotype was observed many times. This chain connects TRBV29-1 to TRBJ2-3; D not certain. V lost 7 bases, J lost 1 base, and 9 bases lay in between. The CDR3 covers 12 residues. CDR1 and CDR2 from the germline V gene are SQVTM and ANQGSEA. CDR3 sequence (DNA): TGCAGCGCAGAAGCCGGCACAGATACGCAGTATTTT. It specifies CSAEAGTDTQYF.

There are many counts of this clonotype. This chain joins TRBV27 and TRBJ1-1; D gene ambiguous. The CDR3 runs 14 residues. V dropped 3 bases and J dropped 1 base, with 9 bases sitting between them. The germline CDR1 and CDR2 sequences are MNHEY and SMNVEV (reference sequence). CDR3 sequence (DNA): TGTGCCAGCAGTTTTGGAATTAGGAACACTGAAGCTTTCTTT. This codes for CASSFGIRNTEAFF.

This clonotype was observed at least ten times. The chain recombines TRBV18 with TRBJ2-7; D might be TRBD1 (5 bases). Germline loops: CDR1 KGHSH, CDR2 LQKENI. This CDR3 has 15 amino acids. V dropped 2 bases and J dropped 0 bases, with 11 bases sitting between them. The CDR3 reads CASSPGADSSYEQYF. For the CDR3, the DNA is TGTGCCAGCTCACCAGGGGCGGATAGCTCCTACGAGCAGTACTTC.

In its sample, this clonotype was seen many times. The CDR3 reads CASSFSGTFSGNTIYF. For the CDR3, the DNA is TGCGCCAGCAGCTTTTCTGGCACCTTCTCTGGAAACACCATATATTTT. The rearrangement links TRBV4-3 to TRBJ1-3, with D uncertain. The CDR3 spans 16 residues. The germline CDR1 and CDR2 sequences are LGHNA and YSLEER. V was pared by 5 bases and J by 0 bases, with 14 bases between.

DNA of the CDR3: TGTGCCAGCAGCCATGTAAACGAGCAGTACTTC. Protein sequence: CASSHVNEQYF. The chain is built from TRBV3-1 and TRBJ2-7; D gene uncertain. The CDR3 has 11 amino acids. Germline CDR1 and CDR2: LGHDT and YNNKEL (reference sequence). V was clipped by 3 bases and J by 5 bases, with 5 bases between them.

This clonotype was observed many times. The chain uses TRBV7-9 and TRBJ1-5; 7 bases map to TRBD1. The CDR3 has 15 residues. V was clipped by 2 bases and J by 4 bases; unmatched bases: 5. The V gene's germline CDR1 is SEHNR and CDR2 FQNEAQ (reference sequence). The CDR3 DNA reads as TGTGCCAGCAGCTTAAGAGGGGGCTCGAATCAGCCCCAGCATTTT. It yields the protein CASSLRGGSNQPQHF. Filled out from reference TRBV7-9 and TRBJ1-5, the complete variable domain reads DTGVSQNPRHKITKRGQNVTFRCDPISEHNRLYWYRQTLGQGPEFLTYFQNEAQLEKSRLLSDRFSAERPKGSFSTLEIQRTEQGDSAMYLCASSLRGGSNQPQHFGDGTRLSIL.

This clonotype appeared many times. V and J are TRBV10-3 and TRBJ2-3; D not certain. The V and J ends lost 8 bases and 2 bases respectively, with 8 bases between them. The germline CDR1 and CDR2 sequences are ENHRY and SYGVKD. This CDR3 region has 12 residues. The CDR3 DNA sequence: TGTGCCATCTCACCCAACACAGATACGCAGTATTTT. The encoded protein is CAISPNTDTQYF.

This clonotype has just a few counts. The CDR3 region is CASSRNRVPGADEQFF. In DNA form, the CDR3 reads TGTGCCAGTAGCCGTAACAGGGTCCCTGGAGCCGATGAGCAGTTCTTC. The chain combines TRBV19 with TRBJ2-1; the D gene is possibly TRBD1 (6 bases). Trimming removed 6 bases from V and 8 bases from J, with 23 bases in between. Germline V gene sequence: CDR1 LNHDA, CDR2 SQIVND (reference sequence). This CDR3 contains 16 residues.

By share of the sample, this clonotype is medium-sized (0.01 to 0.1%). The chain joins TRBV5-1 to TRBJ1-4; 7 nucleotides agree with TRBD1. The CDR3 is made up of 15 amino acids. In germline, CDR1 is SGHRS, CDR2 YFSETQ. V shed 4 bases and J 4 bases; nucleotides not matched to a gene: 7. CDR3 bases: TGCGCCAGCAGCCTGGCGGGACAGCTTAATGAAAAACTGTTTTTT. It translates to CASSLAGQLNEKLFF.

The sample holds many counts of this clonotype. CDR3 sequence (DNA): TGTGCCAGCATTCCCCTGTGGAGGTGGAATCAGCCCCAGCATTTT. This sequence encodes CASIPLWRWNQPQHF. This chain joins TRBV28 and TRBJ1-5; the D is unclear. Trimming cost V 7 bases and J 4 bases, with 17 bases left between them. Germline values: CDR1 MDHEN, CDR2 SYDVKM. The CDR3 covers 15 residues.

This clonotype was observed many times. The V call is TRBV20-1, the J call TRBJ1-6; maybe TRBD1 (5 bases). V gave up 6 bases and J gave up 5 bases, with 17 bases separating them. CDR1 DFQATT and CDR2 SNEGSKA come from the germline V gene (reference sequence). The CDR3 has 15 residues. For the CDR3, the DNA is TGCAGTGCCCCTGCCGGGACGGCTGATAATTCACCCCTCCACTTT. This translates into CSAPAGTADNSPLHF.

At least ten counts were recorded for this clonotype. This chain connects TRBV6-5 to TRBJ1-6; TRBD1 aligns across 8 bases. The V segment lost 2 bases and the J segment 10 bases; nucleotides outside the gene matches: 4. The CDR3 consists of 14 residues. CDR1 MNHEY and CDR2 SVGAGI come from the germline V gene. The CDR3 nucleotides are TGTGCCAGCAGTTACCAGGGGGCAGGGTCACCCCTCCACTTT. It specifies CASSYQGAGSPLHF.